These 18 T cell receptor beta chains were all obtained from the same sample, sequenced in a study of Graves' ophthalmopathy and Graves' hyperthyroidism. Beta-chain TCR CDR3 regions were amplified from RNA transcripts. Second-round multiplex PCR came after first-round RT-PCR with HTBI primers. Each CDR3 protein gets one entry after TCRdb re-called the multiplex PCR reads with MiXCR. The sample holds about 740,000 distinct CDR3 sequences, 40% seen once. Sequencing input: peripheral blood. The receptors were sampled from an adult man with Graves' ophthalmopathy.

The chain employs TRBV2 and TRBJ2-5; the match to TRBD2 covers 8 bases. The V gene's germline CDR1 is SNHLY and CDR2 FYNNEI. The CDR3 totals 14 residues. V lost 2 bases, J lost 3 bases, and 2 bases stayed unmatched. The CDR3 DNA is TGTGCCAGCAGTGAAAGCGGGAGAAAAGAGACCCAGTACTTC. Its protein product is CASSESGRKETQYF.

This clonotype came up many times. The chain is built from TRBV29-1 and TRBJ1-2; D is uncertain. Germline V gives CDR1 SQVTM, CDR2 ANQGSEA. The CDR3 totals 13 residues. Trimming stripped 2 bases from V and 4 bases from J, with 11 bases between. CDR3 sequence reads: CSVEWGNRYGYTF. The CDR3 DNA reads TGCAGCGTTGAATGGGGTAACCGCTATGGCTACACCTTC.

This clonotype came up many times. CDR3 sequence (DNA): TGTGCCACCAGTGACGACTACGAGCAGTACTTC. It translates to CATSDDYEQYF. The V call is TRBV24-1, the J call TRBJ2-7; D is ambiguous. V gave up 4 bases and J gave up 3 bases, with 3 bases separating them. Germline CDR1 is KGHDR and CDR2 is SFDVKD. The length of the CDR3 is 11 residues.

This clonotype came up many times. The rearrangement uses TRBV7-3 and TRBJ1-6; no clear D. V lost 2 bases and J lost 9, with 8 bases in between. CDR1 is SGHTA and CDR2 is FQGTGA in the germline V gene. The CDR3 sequence is 13 residues long. The CDR3 bases are TGTGCCAGCAGCTTAGGCCGTGCTTCACCCCTCCACTTT. Amino acid sequence: CASSLGRASPLHF.

This rearrangement joins TRBV12-3 or TRBV12-4 to TRBJ1-2, with a weak D call TRBD1 (6 bases). V was trimmed by 7 bases and J by 8 bases, leaving 17 bases between them. This CDR3 is built from 13 residues. The CDR3 spells CASNRGEGDGYTF. CDR3 DNA sequence: TGTGCCAGCAACCGGGGGGAGGGGGACGGCTACACCTTC.

This clonotype was seen many times. The chain couples TRBV29-1 to TRBJ2-7; D remains unclear. This CDR3 contains 15 residues. Between the trimmed V and J ends, which lost 7 bases and 0 bases, there was a span of 19 bases. CDR1 is SQVTM, CDR2 ANQGSEA, per germline. CDR3 protein: CSASRGAGSSYEQYF. CDR3 DNA: TGCAGCGCCAGCCGCGGTGCAGGAAGCTCCTACGAGCAGTACTTC.

The gene calls are TRBV2 and TRBJ1-4; TRBD1 might be the D (5 bases). V shed 8 bases and J shed 8 bases, with 15 bases lying between them. The germline V gene has CDR1 SNHLY and CDR2 FYNNEI. The CDR3 runs 13 residues. The CDR3 nucleotides are TGTGCCAGCGGCGTGGCGGGGGTGGAAAAACTGTTTTTT. It specifies CASGVAGVEKLFF.

Ten or more counts support this clonotype. The chain joins TRBV7-9 to TRBJ1-3; D unresolved. The CDR3 is 17 residues long. CDR1 and CDR2 from the germline V gene are SEHNR and FQNEAQ (reference sequence). Trimming stripped 5 bases from V and 0 bases from J, with 17 bases between. The CDR3 bases are TGTGCCAGCAGCATACAGATCGACACCCTCTCTGGAAACACCATATATTTT. It is translated as CASSIQIDTLSGNTIYF.

This clonotype was seen many times. J is TRBJ1-2 and V is TRBV29-1, with D possibly matching TRBD1 (5 bases). Germline values: CDR1 SQVTM, CDR2 ANQGSEA. V gave up 6 bases and J gave up 7 bases, with 15 bases separating them. This CDR3 is 12 amino acids long. CDR3 coding DNA: TGCAGCGTGGATGGGGGGGGTTTTGGCTACACCTTC. Amino acid sequence: CSVDGGGFGYTF.

The chain employs TRBV7-3 and TRBJ1-5; D is unclear. Trimming took 3 bases from V and 9 from J, leaving 12 bases between them. Germline V lookup: CDR1 SGHTA, CDR2 FQGTGA. The CDR3 length is 13 residues. This CDR3 reads CASSLRGYGPQHF. CDR3 DNA: TGTGCCAGCAGCTTGAGAGGGTATGGGCCCCAGCATTTT.

The gene calls are TRBV20-1 and TRBJ2-7, with 10 bases matching TRBD2. The J segment lost 3 bases and the V segment lost 5 bases, leaving 7 bases of the junction unmatched. Per the germline V gene, CDR1 is DFQATT and CDR2 is SNEGSKA (reference sequence). The CDR3 has 14 residues. Here the CDR3 reads CSAPPRTSGYEQYF. In DNA, the CDR3 is TGCAGTGCTCCCCCCCGGACTAGCGGCTACGAGCAGTACTTC.

This clonotype was recorded at least ten times. CDR3 sequence (DNA): TGTGCCATCAGTCCCGAGCGGGGTAGCGGGAGATTCGAGCAGTACTTC. Its translation: CAISPERGSGRFEQYF. This sequence joins TRBV10-3 and TRBJ2-7; 9 nucleotides match TRBD2. CDR1 ENHRY and CDR2 SYGVKD come from the germline V gene. This CDR3 has 16 amino acids. The V gene end was trimmed by 5 bases and the J gene end by 6 bases; junction bases not matched to a gene: 14.

This clonotype was counted only a few times. V and J are TRBV29-1 and TRBJ2-2; possibly TRBD1 for D (5 bases). The CDR3 is 14 residues long. V was shortened by 7 bases and J by 4 bases, with 16 bases between the two germline ends. Per the germline V gene, CDR1 is SQVTM and CDR2 is ANQGSEA. The CDR3 coding sequence is TGCAGCGCTTCCTTTAGGACAATCACCGGGGAGCTGTTTTTT. Translated: CSASFRTITGELFF.

J is TRBJ1-1 and V is TRBV12-3 or TRBV12-4, with TRBD1 as a possible D gene (5 bases). The V end lost 3 bases, the J end lost 1 base, and 12 bases lay between the germline ends. The CDR3 length is 15 residues. The DNA of the CDR3 is TGTGCCAGCAGTTTTTTGTGGGGCGAGAACACTGAAGCTTTCTTT. This codes for CASSFLWGENTEAFF.

The J gene is TRBJ1-2, the V gene TRBV7-2, with TRBD1 as a possible D gene (5 bases). The CDR3 sequence is 18 residues long. Germline V gives CDR1 SGHTA, CDR2 FQGNSA. With 5 bases removed from V and 1 base from J, the gap between germline ends came to 23 bases. CDR3 protein: CASSQDGAAGRLNYGYTF. The DNA of the CDR3 is TGTGCCAGCAGCCAAGATGGGGCCGCAGGGAGGCTTAACTATGGCTACACCTTC. Variable domain in full (rest from reference TRBV7-2 and TRBJ1-2): GAGVSQSPSNKVTEKGKDVELRCDPISGHTALYWYRQSLGQGLEFLIYFQGNSAPDKSGLPSDRFSAERTGGSVSTLTIQRTQQEDSAVYLCASSQDGAAGRLNYGYTFGSGTRLTVV.

In this sample, this clonotype turned up a few times. This rearrangement joins TRBV5-1 to TRBJ2-7; 7 positions match TRBD2. The length of the CDR3 is 16 residues. The germline V gene encodes CDR1 SGHRS and CDR2 YFSETQ. V lost 0 bases, J lost 3 bases, and 9 bases stayed unmatched. The CDR3 loop is CASSLGSGGGNYEQYF. CDR3 sequence (DNA): TGCGCCAGCAGCTTGGGTTCCGGCGGGGGAAACTACGAGCAGTACTTC.

The chain is built from TRBV19 and TRBJ2-6; the D gene could be TRBD1 or TRBD2 (7 bases each). The CDR3 extends over 14 amino acids. V was shortened by 6 bases and J by 15 bases, with 21 bases between the two germline ends. Germline-derived CDR1 and CDR2 are LNHDA and SQIVND (reference sequence). The CDR3 region is CASSSLRGTADLTF. For the CDR3, the DNA is TGTGCCAGTAGCTCGTTGCGGGGGACAGCAGACCTGACTTTC.

CDR3 sequence (DNA): TGCAGTGCCAGTAGCCCCAGAGACTCTGGGGCCAACGTCCTGACTTTC. It encodes CSASSPRDSGANVLTF. This chain uses TRBV20-1 with TRBJ2-6, with no clear D. Germline-derived CDR1 and CDR2 are DFQATT and SNEGSKA (reference sequence). This CDR3 spans 16 amino acids. V was pared by 6 bases and J by 0 bases, with 15 bases between.